The 8 T cell receptor beta chains in this list originate from one sample, sequenced in a study of T-cell memory formation after mild COVID-19. In TCRdb, the 5' RACE reads were re-called with MiXCR into one record per CDR3 protein. The sample yields under 550,000 distinct CDR3 sequences, 15% to 20% seen once. Sequencing was done on a sample of PBMCs or a T cell subset sorted from them (not recorded which). These receptors all come from an adult woman who had mild COVID-19 (a few samples of this study predate the infection). Cell type and time point are not known.

The chain uses TRBV7-8 and TRBJ2-6; TRBD2 aligns across 10 bases. CDR1 is SGHVS, CDR2 FQNEAQ, per germline. The CDR3 consists of 17 residues. V trimming: 5 bases; J trimming: 0 bases; junction bases outside the gene matches: 4. Here the CDR3 reads CASSASGSGSGANVLTF. The CDR3 DNA is TGTGCCAGCAGCGCTAGCGGGAGCGGCTCTGGGGCCAACGTCCTGACTTTC.

This clonotype has a count of ten or more. The rearrangement links TRBV7-9 to TRBJ2-1; D ambiguous. V lost 0 bases to trimming and J lost 6 bases, with 6 bases between them. The V gene's germline CDR1 is SEHNR and CDR2 FQNEAQ (reference sequence). The CDR3 is made up of 13 amino acids. The CDR3 region is CASSLARFNEQFF. The CDR3, as DNA: TGTGCCAGCAGCTTAGCCCGGTTCAATGAGCAGTTCTTC.

Details on this clonotype: One junction end disagrees with the germline gene, perhaps due to a read error. The genes are TRBV7-9 and TRBJ2-7; a weak D match, TRBD2 (7 bases). Germline CDR1 SEHNR, CDR2 FQNEAQ (reference sequence). There are 14 residues in the CDR3. As DNA, the CDR3 is TGTGCCAGCAGATTAGGGGGGGCCGACTACGAGCAGTACTTC. Protein sequence: CASRLGGADYEQYF.

This clonotype was counted only a few times. The CDR3 DNA reads as TGTGCCAGCAGCTTAGGCGGGAGGCACATTCAGTACTTC. Translation: CASSLGGRHIQYF. The rearrangement uses TRBV7-2 and TRBJ2-4; TRBD2 matches at 8 bases. Germline loops: CDR1 SGHTA, CDR2 FQGNSA. The CDR3 runs to 13 residues. The trim removed 1 base at V and 8 bases at J, leaving 1 base unmatched.

This clonotype has at least ten counts. V usage is TRBV5-1 and J usage is TRBJ2-2, with 8 bases matching TRBD2. The CDR3 is 16 amino acids. After removal of 6 bases from V and 5 bases from J, the junction contained 12 bases not matched to a gene. From germline, CDR1 is SGHRS and CDR2 YFSETQ. The CDR3 loop reads CASILGASGPTGELFF. For the CDR3, the DNA is TGCGCCAGCATCCTTGGAGCTAGCGGGCCTACCGGGGAGCTGTTTTTT.

The table lists this clonotype with a few counts. The rearrangement joins TRBV9 to TRBJ2-3; D might be TRBD2 (6 bases). V shed 0 bases and J shed 3 bases, with 11 bases lying between them. The CDR3 contains 15 residues. Germline assignment: CDR1 SGDLS and CDR2 YYNGEE. In DNA form, the CDR3 reads TGTGCCAGCAGCGTAGATGGCGGGAAGACAGATACGCAGTATTTT. Its protein product is CASSVDGGKTDTQYF. Drawing the rest from reference TRBV9 and TRBJ2-3, the complete variable domain is DSGVTQTPKHLITATGQRVTLRCSPRSGDLSVYWYQQSLDQGLQFLIQYYNGEERAKGNILERFSAQQFPDLHSELNLSSLELGDSALYFCASSVDGGKTDTQYFGPGTRLTVL.

The V and J genes are TRBV7-2 and TRBJ2-3; D assignment may be TRBD1 or TRBD2 (5 bases each). Germline lookup yields CDR1 SGHTA and CDR2 FQGNSA. Between the trimmed V and J ends, which lost 0 bases and 0 bases, there was a span of 10 bases. This CDR3 contains 16 residues. The CDR3: CASSLAGTTSTDTQYF. For the CDR3, the DNA is TGTGCCAGCAGCTTAGCGGGGACCACTAGCACAGATACGCAGTATTTT.

This clonotype appeared many times. The CDR3 region has the DNA TGCAGTGCTAGTAGTGGATCTTCCTACAATGAGCAGTTCTTC. The encoded protein is CSASSGSSYNEQFF. The chain is built from TRBV20-1 and TRBJ2-1; no definite D call. In germline, CDR1 is DFQATT, CDR2 SNEGSKA (reference sequence). Trimming cost V 3 bases and J 1 base, with 10 bases left between them. The CDR3 is made up of 14 amino acids.